The T cell receptor beta chain under discussion was sequenced for a study of T cells after yellow fever vaccination. This clonotype was detected only a few times. TCRdb used MiXCR to reprocess the 5' RACE reads, holding one entry per CDR3 protein. This sample has hundreds of thousands of distinct CDR3 sequences; 10% to 15% occur once, and the top ten carry 14% to 15%. V shed 7 bases and J 5 bases; nucleotides not matched to a gene: 14. The CDR3 has 16 residues. CDR1 and CDR2 (germline): MNHEY, SMNVEV (reference sequence). This material consisted of PBMCs, taken on the day of the yellow fever booster vaccination. The rearrangement uses TRBV27 and TRBJ1-1, with 9 bases aligning to TRBD1. The TCR was taken from a man aged 25 to 40 who received the YFV17D yellow fever vaccine. The CDR3 DNA is TGTGCCAGCAAGACTACGTCCGGGACAGGGCGGACTGAAGCTTTCTTT. Protein sequence: CASKTTSGTGRTEAFF.